These T cell receptor beta chains were read from a single sample in a study of blood T cell repertoires in COVID-19. Clones were sequenced by immunoSEQ multiplex PCR, and TCRdb holds only the in-frame ones, with some missing. Altogether roughly 180,000 clones are present, around 85% being singletons, with the ten largest covering 5.6%. Sequencing was done on a sample of PBMCs or T cells enriched from blood (not recorded which). The receptors here all came from a woman aged 40 to 50 with acute COVID-19. Each CDR3 is given without its conserved first and last residue.

V	CDR3
TRBV14	ASSPSYNTGELF
TRBV18	ASSRALDETQY
TRBV7-3	ASSLTPGGTGELF
TRBV7-2	ASRPLRDTGELF
TRBV10-2	ASSANPLERDNNEQF
TRBV5-1	ASSLAGGAGQETQY
TRBV11-2	ASSLSVGRGDTGELF
TRBV19	ASSPLGRYNYGYT
TRBV2	ASDRTGAGEKLF
TRBV7-9	ASSLLAGVYNEQF
TRBV2	ASMEGQGLYNEQF
TRBV15	ATSRDERRAELF
TRBV15	ATSQTGNQPQH
TRBV28	ASSSIEYGQPQH
TRBV19	ASSIDLAGGLQETQY
TRBV5-5	ASSVTGDEQF
TRBV28	ASSTLGSPDTQY
TRBV7-9	ASSLLRDTQY
TRBV7-3	ASSFGTFSTDTQY
TRBV5-1	ASSGGLALAKNIQY
TRBV2	ASSPRDRQETQY
TRBV5-1	ASSLAGLAVYNEQF
TRBV10-1	ASQRDSTGELF